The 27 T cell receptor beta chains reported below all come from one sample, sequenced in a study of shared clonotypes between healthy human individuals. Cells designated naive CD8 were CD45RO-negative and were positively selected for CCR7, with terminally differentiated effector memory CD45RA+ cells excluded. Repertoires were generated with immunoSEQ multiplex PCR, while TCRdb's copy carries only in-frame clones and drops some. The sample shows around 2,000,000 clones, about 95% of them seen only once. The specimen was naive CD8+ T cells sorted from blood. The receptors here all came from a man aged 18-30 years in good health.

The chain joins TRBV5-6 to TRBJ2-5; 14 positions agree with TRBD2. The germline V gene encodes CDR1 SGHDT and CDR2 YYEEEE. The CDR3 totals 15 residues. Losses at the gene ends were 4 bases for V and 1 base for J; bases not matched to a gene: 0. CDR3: CASSGTSGSQETQYF. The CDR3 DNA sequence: TGTGCCAGCAGCGGGACTAGCGGGAGCCAAGAGACCCAGTACTTC.

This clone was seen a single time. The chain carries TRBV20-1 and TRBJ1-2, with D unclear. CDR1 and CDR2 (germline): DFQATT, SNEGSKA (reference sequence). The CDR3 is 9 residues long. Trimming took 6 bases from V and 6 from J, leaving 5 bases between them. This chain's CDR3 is CSAVDGYTF. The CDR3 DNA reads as TGCAGTGCGGTGGATGGCTACACCTTC.

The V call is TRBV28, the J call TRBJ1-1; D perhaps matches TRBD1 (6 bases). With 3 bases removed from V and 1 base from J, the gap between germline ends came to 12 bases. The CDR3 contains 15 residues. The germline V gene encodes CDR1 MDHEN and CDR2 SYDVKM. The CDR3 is CASSFYGTTNTEAFF. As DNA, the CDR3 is TGTGCCAGCAGTTTCTACGGGACAACGAACACTGAAGCTTTCTTT.

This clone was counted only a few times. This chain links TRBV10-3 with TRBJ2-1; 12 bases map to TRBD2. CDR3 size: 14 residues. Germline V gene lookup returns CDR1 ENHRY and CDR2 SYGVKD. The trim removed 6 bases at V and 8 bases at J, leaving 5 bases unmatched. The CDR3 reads CAISLAGGMDEQFF. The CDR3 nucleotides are TGTGCCATCAGCCTAGCGGGGGGGATGGATGAGCAGTTCTTC.

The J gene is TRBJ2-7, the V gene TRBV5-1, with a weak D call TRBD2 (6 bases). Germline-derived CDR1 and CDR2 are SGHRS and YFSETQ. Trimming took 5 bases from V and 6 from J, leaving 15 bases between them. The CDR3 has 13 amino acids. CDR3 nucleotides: TGCGCCAGCAGGGCCGACGAGGGAGGCGAGCAGTACTTC. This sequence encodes CASRADEGGEQYF.

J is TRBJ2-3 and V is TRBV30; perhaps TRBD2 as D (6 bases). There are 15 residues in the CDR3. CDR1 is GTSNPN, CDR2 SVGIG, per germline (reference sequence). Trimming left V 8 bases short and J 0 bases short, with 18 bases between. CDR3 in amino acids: CARGSSATSTDTQYF. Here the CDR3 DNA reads TGTGCCCGGGGGTCTAGCGCGACTAGCACAGATACGCAGTATTTT.

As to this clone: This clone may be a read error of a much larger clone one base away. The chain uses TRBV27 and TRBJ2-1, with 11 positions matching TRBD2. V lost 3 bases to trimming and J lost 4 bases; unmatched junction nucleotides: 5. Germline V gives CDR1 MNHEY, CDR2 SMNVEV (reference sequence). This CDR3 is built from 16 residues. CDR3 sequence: CASSFAGTSGYNEQFF. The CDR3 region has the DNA TGTGCCAGCAGTTTCGCCGGGACTAGCGGATACAATGAGCAGTTCTTC.

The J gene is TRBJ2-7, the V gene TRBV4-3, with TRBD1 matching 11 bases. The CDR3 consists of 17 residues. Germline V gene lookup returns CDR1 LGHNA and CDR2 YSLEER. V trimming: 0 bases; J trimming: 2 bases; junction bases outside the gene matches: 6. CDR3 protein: CASSQDWDRGKPYEQYF. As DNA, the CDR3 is TGCGCCAGCAGCCAAGATTGGGACAGGGGGAAGCCCTACGAGCAGTACTTC.

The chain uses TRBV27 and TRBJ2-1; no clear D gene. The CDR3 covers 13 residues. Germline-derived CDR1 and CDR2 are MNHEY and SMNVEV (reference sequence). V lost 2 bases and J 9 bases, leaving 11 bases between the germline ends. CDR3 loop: CASSLTPRGEQFF. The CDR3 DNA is TGTGCCAGCAGTTTAACGCCCAGAGGTGAGCAGTTCTTC.

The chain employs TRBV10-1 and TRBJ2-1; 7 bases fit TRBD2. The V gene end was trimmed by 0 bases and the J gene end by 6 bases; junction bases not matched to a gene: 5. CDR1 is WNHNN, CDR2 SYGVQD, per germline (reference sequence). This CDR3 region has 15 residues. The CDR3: CASSESSGLANEQFF. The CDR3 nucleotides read TGCGCCAGCAGTGAGTCTAGCGGGCTCGCCAATGAGCAGTTCTTC.

CDR3: CASSEGVIDQPQHF. CDR3 DNA sequence: TGTGCCAGCAGTGAAGGGGTCATCGATCAGCCCCAGCATTTT. This chain connects TRBV6-1 to TRBJ1-5; D uncertain. There are 14 residues in the CDR3. The ends were cut back, 1 base at V and 5 bases at J, with 9 bases in the middle. Per germline, CDR1 MNHNS and CDR2 SASEGT.

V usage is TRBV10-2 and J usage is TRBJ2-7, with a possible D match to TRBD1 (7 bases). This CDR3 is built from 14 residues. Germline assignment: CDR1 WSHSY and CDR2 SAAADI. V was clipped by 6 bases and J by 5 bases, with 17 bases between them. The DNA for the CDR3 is TGCGCCAGCAGCAAGGAGGAGGGGGCCGACGAGCAGTACTTC. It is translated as CASSKEEGADEQYF.

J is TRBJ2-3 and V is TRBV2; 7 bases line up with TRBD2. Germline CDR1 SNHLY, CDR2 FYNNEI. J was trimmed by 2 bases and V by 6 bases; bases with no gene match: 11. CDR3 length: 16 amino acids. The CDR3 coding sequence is TGTGCCAGCAGCCTCGGACTAGTAAGGGACACAGATACGCAGTATTTT. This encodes CASSLGLVRDTDTQYF.

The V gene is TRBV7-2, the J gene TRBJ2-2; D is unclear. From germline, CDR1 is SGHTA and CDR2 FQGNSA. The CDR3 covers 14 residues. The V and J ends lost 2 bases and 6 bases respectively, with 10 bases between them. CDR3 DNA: TGTGCCAGCAGCTTACACAGTTCCGCCGGGGAGCTGTTTTTT. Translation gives CASSLHSSAGELFF.

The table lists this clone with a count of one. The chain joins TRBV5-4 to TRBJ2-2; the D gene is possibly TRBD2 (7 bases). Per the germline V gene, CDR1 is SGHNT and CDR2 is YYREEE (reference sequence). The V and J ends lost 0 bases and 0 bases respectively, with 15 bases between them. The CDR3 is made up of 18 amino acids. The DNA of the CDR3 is TGTGCCAGCAGCTTGGGTGGCGGGGGCTTTGCGAACACCGGGGAGCTGTTTTTT. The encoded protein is CASSLGGGGFANTGELFF.

The CDR3 DNA reads as TGCAGCGTCGCGGGGGGGACAGCGTCTGAGGGCACTGAAGCTTTCTTT. Protein: CSVAGGTASEGTEAFF. The V and J genes are TRBV29-1 and TRBJ1-1; 7 bases map to TRBD1. This CDR3 region has 16 residues. The germline V gene encodes CDR1 SQVTM and CDR2 ANQGSEA. V trimming: 6 bases; J trimming: 4 bases; junction bases outside the gene matches: 17.

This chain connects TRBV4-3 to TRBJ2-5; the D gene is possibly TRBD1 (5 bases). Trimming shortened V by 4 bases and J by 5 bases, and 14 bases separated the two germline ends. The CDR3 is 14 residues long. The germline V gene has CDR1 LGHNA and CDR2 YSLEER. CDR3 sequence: CASSPLRGGETQYF. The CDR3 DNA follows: TGCGCCAGCAGCCCCCTAAGGGGCGGCGAGACCCAGTACTTC.

CDR3 nucleotides: TGTGCCAGCAAATGGCGGGAAGAACACTACGAGCAGTACTTC. Encoded protein: CASKWREEHYEQYF. V usage is TRBV7-2 and J usage is TRBJ2-7, with D tentatively TRBD2 (6 bases). From germline, CDR1 is SGHTA and CDR2 FQGNSA. The V and J ends lost 7 bases and 3 bases respectively, with 16 bases between them. This CDR3 is built from 14 residues.

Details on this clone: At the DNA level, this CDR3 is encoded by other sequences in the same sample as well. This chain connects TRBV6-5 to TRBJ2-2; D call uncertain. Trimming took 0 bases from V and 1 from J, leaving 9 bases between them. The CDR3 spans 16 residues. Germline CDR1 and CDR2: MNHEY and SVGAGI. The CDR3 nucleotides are TGTGCCAGCAGTTACTCGGCAGGCGAGAACACCGGGGAGCTGTTTTTT. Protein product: CASSYSAGENTGELFF.

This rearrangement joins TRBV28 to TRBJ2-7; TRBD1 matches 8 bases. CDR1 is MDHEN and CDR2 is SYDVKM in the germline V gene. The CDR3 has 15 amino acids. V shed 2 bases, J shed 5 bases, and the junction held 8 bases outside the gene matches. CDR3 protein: CASSLEQGAVDEQYF. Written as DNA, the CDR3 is TGTGCCAGCAGTTTAGAGCAGGGGGCTGTGGACGAGCAGTACTTC.

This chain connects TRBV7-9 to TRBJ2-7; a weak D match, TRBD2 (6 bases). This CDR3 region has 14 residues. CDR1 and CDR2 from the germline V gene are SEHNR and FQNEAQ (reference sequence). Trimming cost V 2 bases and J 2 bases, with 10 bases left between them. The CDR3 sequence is CASSLRGDPYEQYF. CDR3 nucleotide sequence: TGTGCCAGCAGCTTACGCGGGGACCCCTACGAGCAGTACTTC.

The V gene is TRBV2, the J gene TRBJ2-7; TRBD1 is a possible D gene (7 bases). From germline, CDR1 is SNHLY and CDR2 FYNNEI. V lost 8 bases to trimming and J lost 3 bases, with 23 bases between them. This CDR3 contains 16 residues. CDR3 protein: CASLHTGQGGYYEQYF. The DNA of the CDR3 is TGTGCCAGCCTGCACACTGGGCAGGGGGGTTACTACGAGCAGTACTTC.

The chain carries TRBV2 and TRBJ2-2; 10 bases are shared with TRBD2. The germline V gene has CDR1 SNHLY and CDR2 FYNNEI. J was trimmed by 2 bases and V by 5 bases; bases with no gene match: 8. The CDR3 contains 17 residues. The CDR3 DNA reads TGTGCCAGCAGTACACCTAGCGGGAGCGTTAACACCGGGGAGCTGTTTTTT. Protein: CASSTPSGSVNTGELFF.

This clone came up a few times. The CDR3 sequence is CATSGGLVDEQFF. The CDR3 nucleotides read TGTGCCACCAGCGGCGGACTAGTGGATGAGCAGTTCTTC. The chain links TRBV15 to TRBJ2-1, with 7 positions matching TRBD2. Trimming cost V 5 bases and J 8 bases; bases outside gene matches: 6. The V gene's germline CDR1 is LNHNV and CDR2 YYDKDF (reference sequence). The length of the CDR3 is 13 residues.

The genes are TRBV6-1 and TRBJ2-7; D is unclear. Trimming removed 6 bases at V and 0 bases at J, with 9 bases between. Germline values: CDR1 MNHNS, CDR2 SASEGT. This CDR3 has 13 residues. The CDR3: CASSRRSSYEQYF. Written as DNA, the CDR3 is TGTGCCAGCAGCCGCAGGAGCTCCTACGAGCAGTACTTC.

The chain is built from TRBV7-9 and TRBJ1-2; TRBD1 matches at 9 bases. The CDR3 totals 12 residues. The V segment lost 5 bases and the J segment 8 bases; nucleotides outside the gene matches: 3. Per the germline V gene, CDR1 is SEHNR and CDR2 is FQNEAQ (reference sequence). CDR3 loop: CASSEQGAGYTF. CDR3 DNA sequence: TGTGCCAGCAGCGAACAGGGGGCGGGCTACACCTTC.

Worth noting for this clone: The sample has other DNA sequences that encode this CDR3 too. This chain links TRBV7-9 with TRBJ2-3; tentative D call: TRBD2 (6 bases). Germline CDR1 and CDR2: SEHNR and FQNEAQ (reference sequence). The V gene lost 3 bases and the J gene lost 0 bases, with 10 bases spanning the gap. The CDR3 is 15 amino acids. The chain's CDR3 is CASSLVGGSTDTQYF. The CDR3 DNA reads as TGTGCCAGCAGCTTGGTGGGGGGAAGCACAGATACGCAGTATTTT.